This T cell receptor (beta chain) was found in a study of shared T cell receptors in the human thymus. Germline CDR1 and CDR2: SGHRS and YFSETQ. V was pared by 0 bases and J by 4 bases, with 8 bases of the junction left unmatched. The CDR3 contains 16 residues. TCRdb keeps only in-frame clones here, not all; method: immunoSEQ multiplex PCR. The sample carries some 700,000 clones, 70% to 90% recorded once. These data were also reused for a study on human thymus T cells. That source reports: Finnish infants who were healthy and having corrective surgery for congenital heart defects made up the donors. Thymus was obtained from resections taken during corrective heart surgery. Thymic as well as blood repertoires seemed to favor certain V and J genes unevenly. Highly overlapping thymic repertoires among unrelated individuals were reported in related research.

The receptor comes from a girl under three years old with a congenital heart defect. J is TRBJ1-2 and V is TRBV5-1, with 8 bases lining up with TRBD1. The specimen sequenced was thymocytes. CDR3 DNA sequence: TGCGCCAGCAGCTTGGGGCCAGGGGGCCCCATCTATGGCTACACCTTC. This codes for CASSLGPGGPIYGYTF.